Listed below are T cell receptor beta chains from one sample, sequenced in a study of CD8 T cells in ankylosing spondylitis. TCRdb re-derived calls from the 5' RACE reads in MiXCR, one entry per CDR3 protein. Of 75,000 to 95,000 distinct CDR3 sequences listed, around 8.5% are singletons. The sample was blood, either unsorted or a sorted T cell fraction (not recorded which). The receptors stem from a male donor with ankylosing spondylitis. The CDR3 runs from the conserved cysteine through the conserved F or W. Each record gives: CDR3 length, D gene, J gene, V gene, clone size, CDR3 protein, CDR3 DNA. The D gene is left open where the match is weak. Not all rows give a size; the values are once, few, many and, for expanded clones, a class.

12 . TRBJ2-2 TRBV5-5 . CASTTPTGELFF TGTGCCAGCACCACCCCCACCGGGGAGCTGTTTTTT
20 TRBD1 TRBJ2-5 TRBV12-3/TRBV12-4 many CASSFGVLRTSDREQETQYF TGTGCCAGCAGTTTCGGGGTCCTTCGCACCTCCGACAGGGAGCAAGAGACCCAGTACTTC
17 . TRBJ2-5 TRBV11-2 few CASSPSVGAPNQETQYF TGTGCCAGCAGCCCGTCAGTGGGGGCGCCTAACCAAGAGACCCAGTACTTC
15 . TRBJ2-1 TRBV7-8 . CASSHRQVPHNEQFF TGTGCCAGCAGCCACAGACAGGTACCCCACAATGAGCAGTTCTTC
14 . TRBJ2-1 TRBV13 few CASSSEALSNEQFF TGTGCCAGCAGCTCCGAAGCCTTATCCAATGAGCAGTTCTTC
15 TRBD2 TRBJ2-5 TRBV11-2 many CASSLGAGGEETQYF TGTGCCAGCAGCTTAGGGGCGGGAGGGGAAGAGACCCAGTACTTC
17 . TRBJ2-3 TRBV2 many CASSEAVGDWDRDTQYF TGTGCCAGCAGTGAAGCGGTCGGGGATTGGGATCGAGATACGCAGTATTTT
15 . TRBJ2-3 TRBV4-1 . CASSQEGYRTDTQYF TGCGCCAGCAGCCAAGAGGGGTACCGCACAGATACGCAGTATTTT
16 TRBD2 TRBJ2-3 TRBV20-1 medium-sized CSANPPSGRVTDTQYF TGCAGTGCTAACCCCCCTAGCGGGAGGGTTACAGATACGCAGTATTTT
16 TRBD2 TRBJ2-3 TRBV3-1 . CASSQRLAGEVDTQYF TGTGCCAGCAGCCAAAGACTAGCGGGAGAGGTAGATACGCAGTATTTT
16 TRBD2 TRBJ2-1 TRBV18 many CASSLAGGPLHNEQFF TGTGCCAGCTCACTAGCGGGAGGGCCTCTCCACAATGAGCAGTTCTTC
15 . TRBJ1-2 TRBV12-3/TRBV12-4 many CASSHYRIFNYGYTF TGTGCCAGCAGTCATTACAGGATTTTTAACTATGGCTACACCTTC
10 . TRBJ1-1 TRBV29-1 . CSVGVTEAFF TGCAGCGTTGGGGTAACGGAGGCTTTCTTT
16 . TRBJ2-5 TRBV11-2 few CASSFGKGGLQETQYF TGTGCCAGCAGCTTCGGGAAAGGGGGGCTCCAAGAGACCCAGTACTTC
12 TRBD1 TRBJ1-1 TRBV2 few CARGQLNTEAFF TGTGCCAGGGGACAGTTGAACACTGAAGCTTTCTTT
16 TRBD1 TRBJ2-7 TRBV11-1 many CASSLGAGTGIREQYF TGTGCCAGCAGCTTAGGGGCCGGGACAGGGATTCGCGAGCAGTACTTC
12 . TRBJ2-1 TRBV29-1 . CSVGTDYNEQFF TGCAGCGTTGGGACGGATTACAATGAGCAGTTCTTC
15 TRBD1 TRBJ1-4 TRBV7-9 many CASSSPSGGDEKLFF TGTGCCAGCAGCTCCCCTTCAGGGGGGGATGAAAAACTGTTTTTT
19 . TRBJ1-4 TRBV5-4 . CASSLGLNKGIDLNEKLFF TGTGCCAGCAGCTTGGGGTTGAATAAGGGAATCGACCTTAATGAAAAACTGTTTTTT
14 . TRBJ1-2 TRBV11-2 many CASSSPGELLSYTF TGTGCCAGCAGCTCGCCGGGAGAACTTTTGAGCTACACCTTC
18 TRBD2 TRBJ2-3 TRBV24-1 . CATSELGTSGSLTDTQYF TGTGCCACCAGTGAGCTAGGGACTAGCGGGAGTCTGACAGATACGCAGTATTTT